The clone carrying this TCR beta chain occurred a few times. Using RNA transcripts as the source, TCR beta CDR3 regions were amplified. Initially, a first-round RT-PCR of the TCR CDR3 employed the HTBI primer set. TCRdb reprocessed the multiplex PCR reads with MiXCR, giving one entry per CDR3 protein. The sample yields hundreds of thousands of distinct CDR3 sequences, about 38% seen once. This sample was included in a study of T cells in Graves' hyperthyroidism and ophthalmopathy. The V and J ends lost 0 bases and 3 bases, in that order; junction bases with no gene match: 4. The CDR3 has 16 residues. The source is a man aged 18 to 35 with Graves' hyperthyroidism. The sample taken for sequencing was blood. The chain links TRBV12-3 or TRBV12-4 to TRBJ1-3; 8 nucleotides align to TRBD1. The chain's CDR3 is CASSLAQTGGGNTIYF. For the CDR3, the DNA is TGTGCCAGCAGTTTAGCGCAAACAGGGGGTGGAAACACCATATATTTT.